This is a list of T cell receptor beta chains from one sample in a study of blood T cell repertoires in COVID-19. The method was immunoSEQ multiplex PCR; TCRdb's version includes in-frame clones alone and lacks a portion of them. The profile covers about 250,000 clones, with about 68% appearing a single time and 3% to 3.5% taken by the ten largest. The sequencing input was peripheral blood. These receptors came from a woman older than 75 with acute or convalescent COVID-19. Both conserved end residues are part of each CDR3. The D gene is left open where the match is weak. Rows give clone size only sometimes, using once, few, many, or a class for an expanded clone.

v_gene,abundance,j_gene,d_gene,CDR3aa,CDR3nt
TRBV4-3,.,TRBJ2-3,.,CASSPRQDRTDTQYF,TGCGCCAGCAGCCCACGACAGGACCGCACAGATACGCAGTATTTT
TRBV19,.,TRBJ1-1,TRBD1,CASSVRDRNTEAFF,TGTGCCAGTAGTGTCCGGGACAGGAACACTGAAGCTTTCTTT
TRBV7-6,once,TRBJ2-1,.,CASSLGVGGQSSYNEQFF,TGTGCCAGCAGCTTAGGGGTGGGGGGACAGAGCTCCTACAATGAGCAGTTCTTC
TRBV30,few,TRBJ1-2,.,CAWSRGLGLGAGGYTF,TGTGCCTGGAGTCGAGGGTTGGGACTCGGGGCCGGTGGCTACACCTTC
TRBV5-1,.,TRBJ2-3,TRBD2,CASSWGTSGTFTDTQYF,TGCGCCAGCAGCTGGGGGACTAGCGGGACCTTCACAGATACGCAGTATTTT
TRBV6-5,.,TRBJ2-7,.,CASRSGLSYEQYF,TGTGCCAGCAGATCCGGACTAAGCTACGAGCAGTACTTC
TRBV6-6,.,TRBJ2-3,.,CASSYSLLAADTQYF,TGTGCCAGCAGTTACTCCTTATTAGCGGCAGATACGCAGTATTTT
TRBV7-9,few,TRBJ1-1,.,CASRQSRGGNTEAFF,TGTGCCAGCAGACAGTCCAGGGGTGGGAACACTGAAGCTTTCTTT
TRBV7-2,.,TRBJ2-2,TRBD2,CASSLARGFPNTGELFF,TGTGCCAGCAGCTTAGCGCGGGGGTTCCCGAACACCGGGGAGCTGTTTTTT
TRBV6-2/TRBV6-3,many,TRBJ2-7,.,CASSRQGYEQYF,TGTGCCAGCAGCCGACAAGGCTACGAGCAGTACTTC